What follows are 10 T cell receptor beta chains derived from one specimen sequenced in a study of T-cell memory formation after mild COVID-19. From the 5' RACE reads, TCRdb called clonotypes with MiXCR, one entry per CDR3 protein. The data contain 580,000 or so distinct CDR3 sequences, roughly a sixth of them singletons. The material sequenced was PBMCs or a T cell subset sorted from them (not recorded which). Receptors were obtained from an adult woman who had mild COVID-19 (a few samples of this study predate the infection). Cell type and time point are not known.

This clonotype was observed a few times. This chain links TRBV7-3 with TRBJ1-2, with D unclear. Trimming stripped 2 bases from V and 6 bases from J, with 16 bases between. The germline V gene encodes CDR1 SGHTA and CDR2 FQGTGA. This CDR3 comprises 15 residues. The CDR3 reads CASSLSAGSVDGYTF. For the CDR3, the DNA is TGTGCCAGCAGCTTATCGGCGGGGAGTGTTGATGGCTACACCTTC.

The sample holds a few counts of this clonotype. V is TRBV2 and J is TRBJ1-5, with D possibly TRBD1 on 5 matching bases. V gave up 0 bases and J gave up 2 bases, with 14 bases separating them. From germline, CDR1 is SNHLY and CDR2 FYNNEI. The CDR3 contains 17 residues. The CDR3: CASSEAGGVPGNQPQHF. CDR3 DNA: TGTGCCAGCAGTGAAGCTGGAGGGGTGCCTGGCAATCAGCCCCAGCATTTT.

The table lists this clonotype with a few counts. The chain uses TRBV9 and TRBJ1-2, with D tentatively TRBD1 (5 bases). The CDR3 length is 18 residues. Germline V gene lookup returns CDR1 SGDLS and CDR2 YYNGEE. The ends were cut back, 0 bases at V and 1 base at J, with 19 bases in the middle. The CDR3, as DNA: TGTGCCAGCAGCGTAGGAGGGGCCCGGAGCGGGAGTAACTATGGCTACACCTTC. This gives the protein CASSVGGARSGSNYGYTF.

The sample holds a few counts of this clonotype. The chain has TRBV6-5 and TRBJ1-1, with D possibly being TRBD1 (5 bases). The V gene lost 7 bases and the J gene lost 8 bases, with 14 bases spanning the gap. This CDR3 contains 12 residues. Germline V CDR1 and CDR2: MNHEY, SVGAGI. The CDR3 DNA sequence: TGTGCCAGCACCCCGAGGGCAGGGGAAGCTTTCTTT. Translation: CASTPRAGEAFF.

The chain employs TRBV30 and TRBJ2-1; D tentatively reads TRBD1 or TRBD2 (7 bases each). CDR3 length: 14 residues. The germline V and J ends were trimmed by 0 bases and 4 bases, with 10 bases remaining between them. Per the germline V gene, CDR1 is GTSNPN and CDR2 is SVGIG (reference sequence). In nucleotides, the CDR3 is TGTGCCTGGAGTGTCAGGGGGGGGTACAATGAGCAGTTCTTC. Amino acids: CAWSVRGGYNEQFF.

The gene calls are TRBV19 and TRBJ2-1; no firm D call. The CDR3 contains 14 residues. Germline CDR1 and CDR2: LNHDA and SQIVND (reference sequence). V was pared by 1 base and J by 8 bases, with 12 bases between. CDR3 in DNA: TGTGCCAGTAGTATAGTAACTAAGGCTCATGAGCAGTTCTTC. It specifies CASSIVTKAHEQFF.

The sample holds a few counts of this clonotype. The chain recombines TRBV12-3 or TRBV12-4 with TRBJ2-1, with D perhaps matching TRBD1 (6 bases). The CDR3 extends over 16 amino acids. V lost 2 bases, J lost 7 bases, and 18 bases lay in between. CDR3 DNA: TGTGCCAGCAGTTTATTCGGGGACAAGAGGTTGAATGAGCAGTTCTTC. Protein: CASSLFGDKRLNEQFF.

This chain uses TRBV6-2 or TRBV6-3 with TRBJ1-1; D possibly corresponds to TRBD1 (6 bases). The CDR3 spans 13 residues. In germline, CDR1 is MNHEY, CDR2 SVGEGT. V lost 6 bases and J 1 base, leaving 9 bases between the germline ends. In DNA form, the CDR3 reads TGTGCCAGCAGCGGGACAACGAACACTGAAGCTTTCTTT. Translated: CASSGTTNTEAFF.

The rearrangement links TRBV4-2 to TRBJ2-6; 10 nucleotides line up with TRBD1. The germline V gene encodes CDR1 LGHNA and CDR2 YNFKEQ. With 0 bases clipped from V and 3 bases from J, the junction kept 5 bases outside the gene matches. This CDR3 contains 18 residues. The CDR3 nucleotides are TGTGCCAGCAGCCAAGATGGGACAGGGGCTCGTGGGGCCAACGTCCTGACTTTC. This gives the protein CASSQDGTGARGANVLTF.

This clonotype turned up a few times. This chain uses TRBV6-6 with TRBJ1-5; tentatively, D is TRBD1 (5 bases). CDR3 size: 14 residues. Trimming took off 7 bases at V and 2 bases at J, with 12 bases between the two ends. Germline V CDR1 and CDR2: MNHNY, SVGAGI (reference sequence). In nucleotides, the CDR3 is TGTGCCAGCACAGGGTTTTATGGCAATCAGCCCCAGCATTTT. Translation gives CASTGFYGNQPQHF.